The rows below give T cell receptor beta chains drawn from one sample of a study of cytomegalovirus exposure and HLA in healthy donors. The repertoire was sequenced with immunoSEQ multiplex PCR; TCRdb's copy has only in-frame clones and lacks some. This table has around 180,000 clones, about four fifths appearing once. Material: PBMCs. These receptors all stem from a woman in her forties or fifties in good health and CMV-seronegative. Each CDR3 is given with its conserved first and last residue. D genes are given only for firm matches. Clone size appears in some rows only: once, few, many, or a class for an expanded clone.

>NA|TRBD1|TRBV25-1|TRBJ2-7
TGTGCCAGCAGTGAATTGGGCAGGGGGATAGACGAGCAGTACTTC
CASSELGRGIDEQYF
>NA|TRBD2|TRBV11-3|TRBJ2-1
TGTGCCAGCAGCTCACCTAGCGGGACTTTCAATGAGCAGTTCTTC
CASSSPSGTFNEQFF
>NA|NA|TRBV28|TRBJ2-7
TGTGCCAGCAGTTCCCCGGGACTCCTGGTTGTCTACGAGCAGTACTTC
CASSSPGLLVVYEQYF
>NA|TRBD1|TRBV7-9|TRBJ1-1
TGTTCCAGCAGCTTAGCGAGGGGACAGGCGCCTGAAGCTTTCTTT
CSSSLARGQAPEAFF
>NA|NA|TRBV27|TRBJ1-1
TGTGCCAGCAGTTTTAGACCGGGATCAACTGAAGCTTTCTTT
CASSFRPGSTEAFF
>NA|NA|TRBV5-6|TRBJ1-1
TGTGCCAGCAGCCAACAACTGACCCAGGCTAAAGCTTTCTTT
CASSQQLTQAKAFF
>NA|NA|TRBV14|TRBJ1-2
TGTGCCAGCAGCCAAGAACCCAGACACCCAAACTATGGCTACACCTTC
CASSQEPRHPNYGYTF
>NA|TRBD1|TRBV7-8|TRBJ1-5
TGTGCCAGCAGCGACAGGGGTGGTCAGCCCCAGCATTTT
CASSDRGGQPQHF
>NA|TRBD1|TRBV7-2|TRBJ1-2
TGTGCCAGCAGCGATATACCCGGGACAGGGGGCCGGCGGGGTGGCTACACCTTC
CASSDIPGTGGRRGGYTF
>NA|TRBD1|TRBV7-9|TRBJ2-7
TGTTCCAGCAACCCGGTCGGACAGGGGAAGTACTACGAGCAGTACTTC
CSSNPVGQGKYYEQYF
>once|TRBD2|TRBV7-2|TRBJ2-1
TGTGCCAGCAGCCCACTAGCGGGGGGATACAATGAGCAGTTCTTC
CASSPLAGGYNEQFF
>NA|NA|TRBV4-3|TRBJ1-2
TGCGCCAGCAGCCAAGGCGCGAACTATGGCTACACCTTC
CASSQGANYGYTF
>NA|TRBD1|TRBV6-5|TRBJ1-1
TGTGCCAGCAGTTCAAGGGCGGGACAGGGGAACACTGAAGCTTTCTTT
CASSSRAGQGNTEAFF
>NA|TRBD2|TRBV7-2|TRBJ2-5
TGTGCCAGCAGCCCCCGAGGAATAGCGGGGGGAGAGACCCAGTACTTC
CASSPRGIAGGETQYF
>few|TRBD1|TRBV4-3|TRBJ1-1
TGCGCCAGCAGCCAAGATATGGGACAGGGTTTCGCTTTCTTT
CASSQDMGQGFAFF
>NA|TRBD1|TRBV5-1|TRBJ1-2
TGCGCCAGCAGCCCCACAGGGGGGGACTATGGCTACACCTTC
CASSPTGGDYGYTF